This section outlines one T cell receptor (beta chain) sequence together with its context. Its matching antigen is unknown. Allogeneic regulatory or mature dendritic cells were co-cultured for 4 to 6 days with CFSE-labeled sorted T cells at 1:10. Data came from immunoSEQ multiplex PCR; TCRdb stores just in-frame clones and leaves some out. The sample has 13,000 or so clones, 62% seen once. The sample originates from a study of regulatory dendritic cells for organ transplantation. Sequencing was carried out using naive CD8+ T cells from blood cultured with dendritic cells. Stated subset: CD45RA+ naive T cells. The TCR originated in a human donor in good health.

The CDR3 protein is CSVEQTGYNEQFF. For the CDR3, the DNA is TGCAGCGTTGAGCAGACAGGTTACAATGAGCAGTTCTTC. This rearrangement joins TRBV29-1 to TRBJ2-1; possible D gene TRBD1, 6 bases. Per germline, CDR1 SQVTM and CDR2 ANQGSEA. The CDR3 extends over 13 amino acids. Trimming shortened V by 3 bases and J by 4 bases, and 10 bases separated the two germline ends.